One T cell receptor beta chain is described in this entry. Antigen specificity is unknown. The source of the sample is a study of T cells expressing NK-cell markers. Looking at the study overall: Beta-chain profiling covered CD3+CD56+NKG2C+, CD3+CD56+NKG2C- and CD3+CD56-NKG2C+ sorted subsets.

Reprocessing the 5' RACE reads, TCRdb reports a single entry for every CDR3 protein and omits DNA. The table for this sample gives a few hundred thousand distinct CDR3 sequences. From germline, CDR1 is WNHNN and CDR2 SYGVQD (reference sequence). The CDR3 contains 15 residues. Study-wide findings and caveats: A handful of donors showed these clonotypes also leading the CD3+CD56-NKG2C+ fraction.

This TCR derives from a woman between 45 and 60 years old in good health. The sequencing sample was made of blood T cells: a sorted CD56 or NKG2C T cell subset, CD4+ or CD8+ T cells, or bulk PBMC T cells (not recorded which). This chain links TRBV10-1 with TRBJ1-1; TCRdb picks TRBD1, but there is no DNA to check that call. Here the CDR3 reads CASSESGGADTEAFF.